In its sample, the clone carrying this TCR beta chain was seen many times. Its target is unknown. This sample stems from a study of CD8 T cells in ankylosing spondylitis. CDR1 SQVTM and CDR2 ANQGSEA come from the germline V gene. This CDR3 is built from 14 residues. V lost 6 bases to trimming and J lost 7 bases, with 19 bases between them. Making the TCR beta libraries involved quantitative 5'-RACE with molecular barcodes. TCRdb re-called the 5' RACE reads with MiXCR, one entry per CDR3 protein. Of roughly 300,000 distinct CDR3 sequences in the sample, 6.5% to 10% were seen once. Study conclusions and caveats: In ankylosing spondylitis patients, matched synovial fluid reportedly showed significant enrichment of disease-linked clones. Characteristic of ankylosing spondylitis blood, it appeared, was a TCR beta motif comprising about 8 highly homologous variants. Disease-linked clones had a CD8+ phenotype and relatively low frequency in peripheral blood.

The chain is built from TRBV29-1 and TRBJ2-1; no definite D call. The TCR originated in a male donor with ankylosing spondylitis. Material for sequencing was blood, either unsorted or a sorted T cell fraction (not recorded which). CDR3 region: CSVGLAHGGNEQFF. The DNA of the CDR3 is TGCAGCGTGGGGTTGGCTCACGGCGGAAATGAGCAGTTCTTC.